Each of the 8 T cell receptor beta chains below was sequenced from the same sample in a study of control samples from healthy donors and cancer patients. Only in-frame clones appear in the TCRdb table, and some are missing; sequencing was by immunoSEQ multiplex PCR. The sample lists around 190,000 clones; about 92% were seen once. What was sequenced was blood. These receptors all stem from a man aged 30 to 45 in good health.

In nucleotides, the CDR3 is TGTGCCAGCAGCTTGATCCCGAACCAGCCCCAGCATTTT. It specifies CASSLIPNQPQHF. J is TRBJ1-5 and V is TRBV5-5, with D unclear. The CDR3 is 13 amino acids. Germline CDR1 SGHKS, CDR2 YYEKEE (reference sequence). Trimming pared 1 base from V and 7 bases from J, leaving 9 bases between.

The V gene is TRBV19, the J gene TRBJ2-7; 9 positions agree with TRBD2. The CDR3 runs 15 residues. V shed 3 bases, J shed 2 bases, and the junction held 5 bases outside the gene matches. Per the germline V gene, CDR1 is LNHDA and CDR2 is SQIVND (reference sequence). CDR3 coding DNA: TGTGCCAGTAGTATCGAGCGGGGGGCGACCTACGAGCAGTACTTC. This encodes CASSIERGATYEQYF.

The CDR3 coding sequence is TGTGCCAGCAGCCTACAAACCGGGAGCCCAGCGGAGACCCAGTACTTC. Translating gives CASSLQTGSPAETQYF. J is TRBJ2-5 and V is TRBV27; D might be TRBD2 (6 bases). The CDR3 has 16 residues. Germline values: CDR1 MNHEY, CDR2 SMNVEV (reference sequence). The ends were cut back, 6 bases at V and 5 bases at J, with 22 bases in the middle.

The chain's CDR3 is CASSLALGSIGSGTQYF. The CDR3 DNA follows: TGTGCCAGCAGCTTAGCACTCGGGTCTATTGGGTCCGGGACCCAGTACTTC. The V call is TRBV7-2, the J call TRBJ2-5; D is uncertain. The CDR3 has 17 amino acids. V was shortened by 0 bases and J by 7 bases, with 21 bases between the two germline ends. The germline V gene has CDR1 SGHTA and CDR2 FQGNSA.

This clone was counted between two and nine times. V gene TRBV18 combines with J gene TRBJ1-3; 7 bases map to TRBD1. The CDR3 is 16 residues long. V lost 4 bases and J lost 0; bases outside the gene matches: 6. Germline CDR1 is KGHSH and CDR2 is LQKENI. CDR3 sequence (DNA): TGTGCCAGCTCACATACAACAGGGGACTCTGGAAACACCATATATTTT. It translates to CASSHTTGDSGNTIYF.

The genes are TRBV5-4 and TRBJ1-4; D gene unclear. This CDR3 spans 12 amino acids. CDR1 is SGHNT and CDR2 is YYREEE in the germline V gene (reference sequence). Trimming shortened V by 4 bases and J by 7 bases, and 8 bases separated the two germline ends. The CDR3 spells CASSLEAEKLFF. CDR3 sequence (DNA): TGTGCCAGCAGCCTGGAGGCTGAAAAACTGTTTTTT.

The chain carries TRBV9 and TRBJ1-5; TRBD1 matches 9 bases. This CDR3 spans 15 amino acids. V trimming: 5 bases; J trimming: 5 bases; junction bases outside the gene matches: 8. Germline CDR1 is SGDLS and CDR2 is YYNGEE. The DNA of the CDR3 is TGTGCCAGCAGTACCGGGACAGGGCCCCATCAGCCCCAGCATTTT. As protein: CASSTGTGPHQPQHF.

The chain recombines TRBV6-5 with TRBJ1-1, with 7 positions matching TRBD1. Per the germline V gene, CDR1 is MNHEY and CDR2 is SVGAGI. With 4 bases clipped from V and 6 bases from J, the junction kept 5 bases outside the gene matches. CDR3 size: 13 residues. The CDR3 loop reads CASSFNRGPEAFF. Written as DNA, the CDR3 is TGTGCCAGCAGTTTCAACAGGGGACCTGAAGCTTTCTTT.